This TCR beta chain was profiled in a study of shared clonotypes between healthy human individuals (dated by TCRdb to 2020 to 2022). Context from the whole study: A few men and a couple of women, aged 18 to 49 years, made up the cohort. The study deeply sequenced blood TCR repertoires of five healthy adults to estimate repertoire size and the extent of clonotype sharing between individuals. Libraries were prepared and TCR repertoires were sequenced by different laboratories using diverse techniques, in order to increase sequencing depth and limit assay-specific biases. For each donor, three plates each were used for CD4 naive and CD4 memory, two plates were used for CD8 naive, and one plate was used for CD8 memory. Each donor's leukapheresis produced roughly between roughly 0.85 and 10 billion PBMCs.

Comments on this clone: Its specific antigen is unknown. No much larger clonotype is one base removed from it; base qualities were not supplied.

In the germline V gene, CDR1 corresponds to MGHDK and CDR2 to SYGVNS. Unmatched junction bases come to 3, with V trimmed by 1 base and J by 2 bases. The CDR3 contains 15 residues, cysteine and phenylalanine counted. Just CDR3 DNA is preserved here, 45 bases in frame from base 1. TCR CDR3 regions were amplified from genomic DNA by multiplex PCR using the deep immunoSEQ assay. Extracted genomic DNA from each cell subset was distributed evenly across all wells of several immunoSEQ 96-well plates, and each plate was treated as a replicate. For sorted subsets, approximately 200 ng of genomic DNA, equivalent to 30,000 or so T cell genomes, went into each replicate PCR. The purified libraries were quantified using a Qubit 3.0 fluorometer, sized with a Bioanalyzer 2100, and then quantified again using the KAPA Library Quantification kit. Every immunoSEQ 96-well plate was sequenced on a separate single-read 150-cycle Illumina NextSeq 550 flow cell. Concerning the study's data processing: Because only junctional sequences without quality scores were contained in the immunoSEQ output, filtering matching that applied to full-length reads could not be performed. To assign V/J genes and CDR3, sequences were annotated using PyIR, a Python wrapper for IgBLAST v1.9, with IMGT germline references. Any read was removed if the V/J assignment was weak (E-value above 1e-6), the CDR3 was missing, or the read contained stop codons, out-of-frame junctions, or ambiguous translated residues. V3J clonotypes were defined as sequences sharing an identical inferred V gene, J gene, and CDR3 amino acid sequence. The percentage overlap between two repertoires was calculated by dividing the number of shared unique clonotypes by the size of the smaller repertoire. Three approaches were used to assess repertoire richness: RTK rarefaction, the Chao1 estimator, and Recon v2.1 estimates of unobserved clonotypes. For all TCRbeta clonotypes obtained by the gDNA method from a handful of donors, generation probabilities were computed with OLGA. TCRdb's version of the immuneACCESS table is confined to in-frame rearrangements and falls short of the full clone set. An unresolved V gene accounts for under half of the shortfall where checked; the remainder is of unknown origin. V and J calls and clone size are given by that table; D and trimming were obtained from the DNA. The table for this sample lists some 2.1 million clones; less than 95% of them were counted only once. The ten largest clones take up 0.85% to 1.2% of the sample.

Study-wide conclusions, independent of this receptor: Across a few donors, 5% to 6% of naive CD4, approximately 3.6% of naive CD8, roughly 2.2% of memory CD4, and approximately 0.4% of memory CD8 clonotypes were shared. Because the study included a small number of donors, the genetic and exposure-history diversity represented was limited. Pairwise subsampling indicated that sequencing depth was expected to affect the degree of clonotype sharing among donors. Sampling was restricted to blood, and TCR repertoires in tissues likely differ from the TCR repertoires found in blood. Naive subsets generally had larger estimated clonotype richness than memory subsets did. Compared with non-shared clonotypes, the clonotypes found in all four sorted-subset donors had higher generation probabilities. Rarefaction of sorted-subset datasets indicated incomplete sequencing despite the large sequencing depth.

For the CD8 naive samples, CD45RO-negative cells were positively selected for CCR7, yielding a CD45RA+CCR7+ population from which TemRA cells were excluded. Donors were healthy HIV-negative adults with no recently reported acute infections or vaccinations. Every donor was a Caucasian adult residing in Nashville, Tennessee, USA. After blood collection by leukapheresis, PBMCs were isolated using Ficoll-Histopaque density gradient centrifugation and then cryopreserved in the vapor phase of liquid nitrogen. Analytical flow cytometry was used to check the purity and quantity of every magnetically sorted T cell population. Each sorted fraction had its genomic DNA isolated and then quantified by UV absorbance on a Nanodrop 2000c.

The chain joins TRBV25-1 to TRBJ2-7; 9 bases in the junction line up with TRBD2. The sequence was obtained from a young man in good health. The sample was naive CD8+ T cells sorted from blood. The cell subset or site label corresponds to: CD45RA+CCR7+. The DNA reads TGTGCCAGCAGTGAATCGCTAGCGGGGACCTACGAGCAGTACTTC. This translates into CASSESLAGTYEQYF.